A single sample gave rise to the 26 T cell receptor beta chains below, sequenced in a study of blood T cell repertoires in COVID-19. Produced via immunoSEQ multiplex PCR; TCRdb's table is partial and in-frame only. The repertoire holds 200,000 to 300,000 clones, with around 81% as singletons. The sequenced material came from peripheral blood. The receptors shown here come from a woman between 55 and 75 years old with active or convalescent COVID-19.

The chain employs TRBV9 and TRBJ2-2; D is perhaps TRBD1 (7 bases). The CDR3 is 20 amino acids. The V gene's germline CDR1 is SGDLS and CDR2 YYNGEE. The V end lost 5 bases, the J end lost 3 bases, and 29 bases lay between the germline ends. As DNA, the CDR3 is TGTGCCAGCAGAGCAGCCAGGGGGGACCGGGACCCCTCGGACACCGGGGAGCTGTTTTTT. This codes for CASRAARGDRDPSDTGELFF.

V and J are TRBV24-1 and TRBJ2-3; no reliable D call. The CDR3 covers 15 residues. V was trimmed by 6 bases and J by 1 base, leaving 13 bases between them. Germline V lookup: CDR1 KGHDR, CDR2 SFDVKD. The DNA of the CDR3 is TGTGCCACCAGTCCTGGCAGTTTCGGCACAGATACGCAGTATTTT. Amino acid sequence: CATSPGSFGTDTQYF.

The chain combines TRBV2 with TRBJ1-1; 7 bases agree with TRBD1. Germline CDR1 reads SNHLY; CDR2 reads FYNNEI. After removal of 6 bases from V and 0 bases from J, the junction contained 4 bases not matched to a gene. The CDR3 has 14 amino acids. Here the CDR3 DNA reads TGTGCCAGCAGGTGGGACAGAATGAACACTGAAGCTTTCTTT. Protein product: CASRWDRMNTEAFF.

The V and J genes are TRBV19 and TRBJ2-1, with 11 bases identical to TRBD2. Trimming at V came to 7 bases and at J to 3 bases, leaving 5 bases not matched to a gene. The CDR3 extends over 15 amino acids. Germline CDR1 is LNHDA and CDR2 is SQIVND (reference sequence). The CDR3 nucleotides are TGTGCCAGTACCCGGACTAGCGGGTTCTACAATGAGCAGTTCTTC. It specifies CASTRTSGFYNEQFF.

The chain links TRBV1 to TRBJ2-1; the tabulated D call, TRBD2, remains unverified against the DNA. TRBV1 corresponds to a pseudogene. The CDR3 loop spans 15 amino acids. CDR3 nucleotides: TGCACCAGCAGCTGCCCTAGCGGGCCTCAGTGGGACCAGTTCTTC. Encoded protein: CTSSCPSGPQWDQFF.

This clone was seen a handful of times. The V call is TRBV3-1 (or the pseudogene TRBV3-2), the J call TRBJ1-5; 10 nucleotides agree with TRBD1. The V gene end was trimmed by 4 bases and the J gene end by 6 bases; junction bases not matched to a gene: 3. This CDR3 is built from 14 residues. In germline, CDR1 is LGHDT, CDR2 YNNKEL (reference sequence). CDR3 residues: CASSPGQGIQPQHF. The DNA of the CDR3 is TGTGCCAGCAGCCCGGGACAGGGGATTCAGCCCCAGCATTTT.

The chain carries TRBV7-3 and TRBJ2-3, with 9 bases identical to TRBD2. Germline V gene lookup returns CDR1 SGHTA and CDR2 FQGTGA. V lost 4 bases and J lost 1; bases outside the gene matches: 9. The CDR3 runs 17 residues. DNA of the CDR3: TGTGCCAGCAGCTCCGGGGCAGGCGGGAGGGGCACAGATACGCAGTATTTT. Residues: CASSSGAGGRGTDTQYF.

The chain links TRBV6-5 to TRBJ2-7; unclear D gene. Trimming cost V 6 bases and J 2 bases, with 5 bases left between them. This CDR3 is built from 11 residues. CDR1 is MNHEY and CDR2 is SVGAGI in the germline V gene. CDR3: CASSRPYEQYF. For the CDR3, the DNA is TGTGCCAGCAGCCGTCCCTACGAGCAGTACTTC.

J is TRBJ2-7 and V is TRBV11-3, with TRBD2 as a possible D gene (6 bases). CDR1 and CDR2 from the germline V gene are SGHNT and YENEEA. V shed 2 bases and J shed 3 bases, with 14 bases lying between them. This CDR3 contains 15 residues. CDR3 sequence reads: CASSLWGGGDYEQYF. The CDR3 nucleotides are TGTGCCAGCAGCTTATGGGGCGGAGGGGACTACGAGCAGTACTTC.

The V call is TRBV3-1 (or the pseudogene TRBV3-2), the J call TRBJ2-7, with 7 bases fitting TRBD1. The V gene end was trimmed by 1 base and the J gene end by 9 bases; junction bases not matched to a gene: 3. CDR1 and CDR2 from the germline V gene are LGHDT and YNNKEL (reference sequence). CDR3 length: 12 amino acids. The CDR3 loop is CASSQGSGGQYV. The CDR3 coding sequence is TGTGCCAGCAGCCAAGGTTCAGGGGGGCAGTACGTC.

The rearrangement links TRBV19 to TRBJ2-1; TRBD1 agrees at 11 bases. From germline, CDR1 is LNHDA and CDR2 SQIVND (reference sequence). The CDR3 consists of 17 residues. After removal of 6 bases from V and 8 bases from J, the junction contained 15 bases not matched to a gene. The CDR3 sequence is CASSPDRGRAKQYEQFF. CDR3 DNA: TGTGCCAGTAGCCCGGACAGGGGGCGGGCCAAACAGTATGAGCAGTTCTTC.

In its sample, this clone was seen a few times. In nucleotides, the CDR3 is TGTGCCAGCAGCTCCGGGACTAGCTACGAGCAGTACTTC. Encoded protein: CASSSGTSYEQYF. V usage is TRBV9 and J usage is TRBJ2-7; 8 bases line up with TRBD2. CDR1 is SGDLS and CDR2 is YYNGEE in the germline V gene. V gave up 4 bases and J gave up 3 bases; unmatched junction bases: 3. This CDR3 region has 13 residues.

In DNA, the CDR3 is TGTGCCAGTAGTCGGGACAGGGGTAGCAATCAGCCCCAGCATTTT. Residues: CASSRDRGSNQPQHF. This rearrangement joins TRBV19 to TRBJ1-5, with 10 nucleotides matching TRBD1. V shed 5 bases and J 0 bases; nucleotides not matched to a gene: 1. The CDR3 runs to 15 residues. Looked up from germline, CDR1 is LNHDA and CDR2 is SQIVND (reference sequence).

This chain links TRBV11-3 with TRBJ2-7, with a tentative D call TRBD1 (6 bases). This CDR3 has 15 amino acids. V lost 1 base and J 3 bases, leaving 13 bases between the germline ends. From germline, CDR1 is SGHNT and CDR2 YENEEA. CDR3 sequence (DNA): TGTGCCAGCAGCTTAGGGGCCGGGACAAACTACGAGCAGTACTTC. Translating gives CASSLGAGTNYEQYF.

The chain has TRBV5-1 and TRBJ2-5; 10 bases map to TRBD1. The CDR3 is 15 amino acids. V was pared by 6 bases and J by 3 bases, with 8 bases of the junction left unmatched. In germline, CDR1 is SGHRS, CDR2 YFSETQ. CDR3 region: CASTPRDRGEETQYF. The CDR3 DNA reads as TGCGCCAGCACCCCCCGGGACAGGGGAGAAGAGACCCAGTACTTC. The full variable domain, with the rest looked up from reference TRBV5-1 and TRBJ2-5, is KAGVTQTPRYLIKTRGQQVTLSCSPISGHRSVSWYQQTPGQGLQFLFEYFSETQRNKGNFPGRFSGRQFSNSRSEMNVSTLELGDSALYLCASTPRDRGEETQYFGPGTRLLVL.

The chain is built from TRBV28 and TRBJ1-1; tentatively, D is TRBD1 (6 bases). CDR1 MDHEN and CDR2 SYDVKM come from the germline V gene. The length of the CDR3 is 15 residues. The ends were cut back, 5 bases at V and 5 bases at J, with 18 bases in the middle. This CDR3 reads CASSLIQGWGTEAFF. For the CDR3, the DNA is TGTGCCAGCAGTCTTATTCAGGGGTGGGGAACTGAAGCTTTCTTT.

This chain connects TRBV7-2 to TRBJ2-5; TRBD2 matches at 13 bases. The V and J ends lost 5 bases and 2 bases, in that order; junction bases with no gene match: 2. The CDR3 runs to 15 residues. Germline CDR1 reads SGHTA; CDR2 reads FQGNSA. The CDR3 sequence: CASSPGLAGQETQYF. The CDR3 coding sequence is TGTGCCAGCAGCCCGGGACTAGCGGGACAAGAGACCCAGTACTTC.

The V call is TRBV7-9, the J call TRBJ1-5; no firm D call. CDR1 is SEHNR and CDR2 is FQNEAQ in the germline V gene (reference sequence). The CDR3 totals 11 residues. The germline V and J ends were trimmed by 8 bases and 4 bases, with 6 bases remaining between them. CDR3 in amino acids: CASGRNQPQHF. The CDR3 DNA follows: TGTGCCAGCGGGAGGAATCAGCCCCAGCATTTT.

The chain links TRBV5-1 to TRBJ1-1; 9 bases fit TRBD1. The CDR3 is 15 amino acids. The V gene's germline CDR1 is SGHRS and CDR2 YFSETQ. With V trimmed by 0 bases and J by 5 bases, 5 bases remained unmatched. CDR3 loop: CASSLDGTGTTEAFF. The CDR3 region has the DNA TGCGCCAGCAGCTTGGATGGGACAGGGACTACTGAAGCTTTCTTT.

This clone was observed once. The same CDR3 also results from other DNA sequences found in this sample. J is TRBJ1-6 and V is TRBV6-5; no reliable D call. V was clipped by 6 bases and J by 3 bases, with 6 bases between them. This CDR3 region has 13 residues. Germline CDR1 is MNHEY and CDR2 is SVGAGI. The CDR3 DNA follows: TGTGCCAGCAGGCGGAGCTATAATTCACCCCTCCACTTT. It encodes CASRRSYNSPLHF.

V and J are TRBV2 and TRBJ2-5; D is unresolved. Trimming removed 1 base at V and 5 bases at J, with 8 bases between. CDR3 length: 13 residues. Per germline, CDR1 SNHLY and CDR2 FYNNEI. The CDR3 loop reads CASSEEVEETQYF. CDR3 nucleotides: TGTGCCAGCAGTGAAGAAGTCGAGGAGACCCAGTACTTC.

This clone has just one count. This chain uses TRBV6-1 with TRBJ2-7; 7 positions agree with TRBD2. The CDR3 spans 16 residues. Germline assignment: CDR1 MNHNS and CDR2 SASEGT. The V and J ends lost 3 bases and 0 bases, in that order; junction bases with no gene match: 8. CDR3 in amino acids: CASSDPRLADSYEQYV. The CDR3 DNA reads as TGTGCCAGCAGTGATCCGAGGCTAGCGGACTCCTACGAGCAGTACGTC.

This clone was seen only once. CDR3 region: CASSPLPAGKNIQYF. For the CDR3, the DNA is TGTGCCAGCAGTCCGCTACCGGCAGGGAAAAACATTCAGTACTTC. The rearrangement joins TRBV27 to TRBJ2-4; maybe TRBD1 (5 bases). In germline, CDR1 is MNHEY, CDR2 SMNVEV (reference sequence). V lost 5 bases and J lost 4, with 15 bases in between. This CDR3 is 15 amino acids long.

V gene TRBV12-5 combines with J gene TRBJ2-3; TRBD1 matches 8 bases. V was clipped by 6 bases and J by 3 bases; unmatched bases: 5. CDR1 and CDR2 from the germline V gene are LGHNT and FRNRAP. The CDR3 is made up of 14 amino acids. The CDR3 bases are TGTGCTAGTGGGCTGGACAGGGCTACAGATACGCAGTATTTT. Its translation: CASGLDRATDTQYF. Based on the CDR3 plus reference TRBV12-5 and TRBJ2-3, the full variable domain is DARVTQTPRHKVTEMGQEVTMRCQPILGHNTVFWYRQTMMQGLELLAYFRNRAPLDDSGMPKDRFSAEMPDATLATLKIQPSEPRDSAVYFCASGLDRATDTQYFGPGTRLTVL.

The CDR3 protein is CASSHYLAGLGEQFF. In DNA, the CDR3 is TGTGCCAGCAGCCACTACCTAGCGGGTTTGGGTGAGCAGTTCTTC. The genes are TRBV3-1 (or the pseudogene TRBV3-2) and TRBJ2-1; 8 nucleotides line up with TRBD2. This CDR3 spans 15 amino acids. From germline, CDR1 is LGHDT and CDR2 YNNKEL (reference sequence). V was clipped by 3 bases and J by 9 bases; unmatched bases: 10.

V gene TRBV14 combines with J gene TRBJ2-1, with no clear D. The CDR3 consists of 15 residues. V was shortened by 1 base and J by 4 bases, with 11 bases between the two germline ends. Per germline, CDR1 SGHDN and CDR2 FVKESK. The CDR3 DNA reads TGTGCCAGCAGCCAAGGGATGACTTGGTACAATGAGCAGTTCTTC. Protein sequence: CASSQGMTWYNEQFF.